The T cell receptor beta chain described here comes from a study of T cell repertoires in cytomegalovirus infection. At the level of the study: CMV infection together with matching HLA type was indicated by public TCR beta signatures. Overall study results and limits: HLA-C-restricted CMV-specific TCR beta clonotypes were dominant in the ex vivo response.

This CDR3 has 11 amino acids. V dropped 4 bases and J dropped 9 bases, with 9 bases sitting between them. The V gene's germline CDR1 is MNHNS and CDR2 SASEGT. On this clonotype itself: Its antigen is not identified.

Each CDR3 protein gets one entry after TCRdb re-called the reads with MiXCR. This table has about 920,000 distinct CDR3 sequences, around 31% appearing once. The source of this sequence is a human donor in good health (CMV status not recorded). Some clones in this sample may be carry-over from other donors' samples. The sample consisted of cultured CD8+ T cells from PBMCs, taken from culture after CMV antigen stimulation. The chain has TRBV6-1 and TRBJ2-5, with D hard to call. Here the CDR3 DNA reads TGTGCCAGCAGTGCACCTGTCCCCCAGTACTTC. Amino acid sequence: CASSAPVPQYF.